Each of the 20 T cell receptor beta chains below was sequenced from the same sample in a study of T cells after posttransplantation cyclophosphamide. A marrow graft followed busulfan-fludarabine conditioning, with cyclophosphamide on days +3 and +4. The table came from immunoSEQ multiplex PCR; TCRdb's copy has only in-frame clones and leaves some out. The sample lists about 7,700 clones, none appearing once, the ten largest making up roughly 20%. The sequences come from PBMCs, collected 90 to 100 days after allogeneic stem cell transplant with posttransplant cyclophosphamide. Receptor source: an older female patient who received an allogeneic stem cell transplant from an unrelated donor, was CMV-positive, and had acute GVHD only. Some T cells may have originated in the graft donor.

This clone was observed at least ten times. This chain joins TRBV5-1 and TRBJ1-1; weak D call: TRBD1 (5 bases). This CDR3 comprises 15 residues. With 7 bases removed from V and 0 bases from J, the gap between germline ends came to 16 bases. Germline V CDR1 and CDR2: SGHRS, YFSETQ. The CDR3 nucleotides are TGCGCCAGCCACTTCCGGCCAGGGATGAACACTGAAGCTTTCTTT. Its protein product is CASHFRPGMNTEAFF.

In its sample, this clone was seen many times. The rearrangement links TRBV5-1 to TRBJ2-5; 7 nucleotides align to TRBD2. The CDR3 contains 15 residues. J gave up 5 bases and V 4 bases, and 11 bases lay outside the gene matches. Germline lookup yields CDR1 SGHRS and CDR2 YFSETQ. CDR3 in DNA: TGCGCCAGCAGCCATTGGGGGGGACTGGACGAGACCCAGTACTTC. Amino acids: CASSHWGGLDETQYF.

In DNA, the CDR3 is TGTGCCAGCAAAGGCGGGGGGGCCTACGAGCAGTACTTC. Translation gives CASKGGGAYEQYF. The chain recombines TRBV6-5 with TRBJ2-5; 9 nucleotides match TRBD2. The DNA end favors TRBJ2-7, so the J call may be wrong. Germline CDR1 reads MNHEY; CDR2 reads SVGAGI. The CDR3 length is 13 residues.

Ten or more counts support this clone. The chain is built from TRBV12-3 or TRBV12-4 and TRBJ2-1, with TRBD2 identical over 12 bases. The CDR3 sequence is 14 residues long. The V gene end was trimmed by 6 bases and the J gene end by 8 bases; junction bases not matched to a gene: 5. The CDR3 spells CASRPTSGSYEQFF. In DNA form, the CDR3 reads TGTGCCAGCAGGCCGACTAGCGGGAGCTATGAGCAGTTCTTC.

This clone came up many times. This rearrangement joins TRBV5-6 to TRBJ1-3; a possible D gene is TRBD1 (5 bases). V gave up 0 bases and J gave up 4 bases, with 14 bases separating them. CDR1 SGHDT and CDR2 YYEEEE come from the germline V gene. The CDR3 has 16 residues. DNA of the CDR3: TGTGCCAGCAGCTTGGGGGGTACCAGGGCCGGAAACACCATATATTTT. It translates to CASSLGGTRAGNTIYF.

At least ten counts were recorded for this clone. The CDR3 here is CASSLSRGRSEKLFF. CDR3 coding DNA: TGTGCCAGCAGTTTATCCCGGGGAAGGAGTGAAAAACTGTTTTTT. The chain employs TRBV27 and TRBJ1-4; no clear D. V lost 0 bases to trimming and J lost 7 bases, with 12 bases between them. The CDR3 runs to 15 residues. Per germline, CDR1 MNHEY and CDR2 SMNVEV (reference sequence).

The chain combines TRBV18 with TRBJ2-5; possible D gene TRBD2, 7 bases. This CDR3 region has 14 residues. V dropped 5 bases and J dropped 5 bases, with 15 bases sitting between them. The germline V gene has CDR1 KGHSH and CDR2 LQKENI. CDR3 sequence: CASSGGGPGETQYF. CDR3 sequence (DNA): TGTGCCAGCTCAGGCGGGGGCCCGGGCGAGACCCAGTACTTC.

The CDR3 reads CASSLGPAAGDTQYF. The CDR3, as DNA: TGTGCCAGCAGCCTTGGACCCGCCGCGGGAGATACGCAGTATTTT. The rearrangement joins TRBV13 to TRBJ2-3, with D tentatively TRBD2 (5 bases). Deletions cut 5 bases from V and 5 bases from J, with 17 bases between. In germline, CDR1 is PRHDT, CDR2 FYEKMQ (reference sequence). The CDR3 extends over 15 amino acids.

This clone was observed many times. This chain links TRBV28 with TRBJ1-5; D ambiguous. This CDR3 region has 15 residues. The V gene lost 2 bases and the J gene lost 2 bases, with 10 bases spanning the gap. Germline-derived CDR1 and CDR2 are MDHEN and SYDVKM. The CDR3 DNA reads TGTGCCAGCAGTTTAGGAGGGCCTCGCAATCAGCCCCAGCATTTT. It specifies CASSLGGPRNQPQHF. The whole variable domain, filled in from reference TRBV28 and TRBJ1-5, reads DVKVTQSSRYLVKRTGEKVFLECVQDMDHENMFWYRQDPGLGLRLIYFSYDVKMKEKGDIPEGYSVSREKKERFSLILESASTNQTSMYLCASSLGGPRNQPQHFGDGTRLSIL.

This chain links TRBV12-3 or TRBV12-4 with TRBJ1-5; 10 bases are shared with TRBD1. CDR3 length: 14 residues. The V and J ends lost 6 bases and 1 base, in that order; junction bases with no gene match: 0. CDR3 nucleotide sequence: TGTGCCAGCAGGGGACAGGGGAGCAATCAGCCCCAGCATTTT. Its protein is CASRGQGSNQPQHF.

In its sample, this clone was seen many times. The gene calls are TRBV5-4 and TRBJ1-3; D remains ambiguous. Germline CDR1 SGHNT, CDR2 YYREEE (reference sequence). Trimming took 4 bases from V and 4 from J, leaving 12 bases between them. CDR3 length: 14 amino acids. CDR3 region: CASSLDPRGNTIYF. As DNA, the CDR3 is TGTGCCAGCAGCCTGGACCCTAGAGGAAACACCATATATTTT.

At least ten counts were recorded for this clone. CDR3 protein: CASRGTPLTDTQYF. The CDR3 nucleotides are TGTGCCAGCAGGGGGACACCCCTCACAGATACGCAGTATTTT. The genes are TRBV2 and TRBJ2-3, with D possibly TRBD1 on 6 matching bases. This CDR3 spans 14 amino acids. CDR1 is SNHLY and CDR2 is FYNNEI in the germline V gene. V gave up 6 bases and J gave up 2 bases, with 12 bases separating them.

Many counts were recorded for this clone. The V and J genes are TRBV6-2 or TRBV6-3 and TRBJ2-2; perhaps TRBD2 as D (7 bases). V lost 7 bases and J 2 bases, leaving 14 bases between the germline ends. This CDR3 is built from 15 residues. Germline CDR1 and CDR2: MNHEY and SVGEGT. CDR3: CASKFAGANTGELFF. The CDR3 nucleotides are TGTGCCAGCAAGTTCGCGGGGGCAAACACCGGGGAGCTGTTTTTT.

This clone was detected ten times or more. V is TRBV10-3 and J is TRBJ2-3; D is possibly TRBD1 (6 bases). The CDR3 totals 16 residues. The germline V gene encodes CDR1 ENHRY and CDR2 SYGVKD. Trimming took off 4 bases at V and 2 bases at J, with 16 bases between the two ends. In DNA form, the CDR3 reads TGTGCCATCAGTGGCTTAAGGGGGTCGGTCACAGATACGCAGTATTTT. Translated, it gives CAISGLRGSVTDTQYF.

This clone was counted at least ten times. The chain couples TRBV5-1 to TRBJ2-5, with D uncertain. V was clipped by 7 bases and J by 0 bases, with 4 bases between them. CDR1 SGHRS and CDR2 YFSETQ come from the germline V gene. The CDR3 is 11 amino acids. The CDR3 spells CASLYQETQYF. The DNA for the CDR3 is TGCGCCAGCCTGTACCAAGAGACCCAGTACTTC.

This clone was recorded at least ten times. The chain links TRBV19 to TRBJ2-2; no clear D gene. CDR1 is LNHDA, CDR2 SQIVND, per germline (reference sequence). CDR3 length equals 15 residues. V lost 3 bases and J 2 bases, leaving 10 bases between the germline ends. CDR3 amino acids: CASSIQGPNTGELFF. CDR3 DNA: TGTGCCAGTAGTATTCAAGGGCCTAACACCGGGGAGCTGTTTTTT.

By share, this clone ranks as medium-sized (0.01 to 0.1%). The gene calls are TRBV7-9 and TRBJ2-1, with 10 bases identical to TRBD2. The CDR3 consists of 15 residues. V was pared by 4 bases and J by 4 bases, with 4 bases of the junction left unmatched. Per germline, CDR1 SEHNR and CDR2 FQNEAQ (reference sequence). The CDR3 DNA follows: TGTGCCAGCAGCTCACTAGCGGGGCTATACAATGAGCAGTTCTTC. It translates to CASSSLAGLYNEQFF.

This clone was detected many times. This rearrangement joins TRBV7-2 to TRBJ1-2; 9 nucleotides align to TRBD1. V was pared by 6 bases and J by 2 bases, with 10 bases of the junction left unmatched. This CDR3 contains 16 residues. Germline V gene sequence: CDR1 SGHTA, CDR2 FQGNSA. CDR3 sequence: CASSPGTGFINYGYTF. CDR3 bases: TGTGCCAGCAGTCCCGGGACAGGGTTCATCAACTATGGCTACACCTTC.

This clone occurred many times. The V call is TRBV4-3, the J call TRBJ2-1; 10 bases line up with TRBD2. Germline V gene data show CDR1 as LGHNA and CDR2 as YSLEER. The CDR3 extends over 17 amino acids. Trimming at V came to 2 bases and at J to 7 bases, leaving 11 bases not matched to a gene. CDR3 sequence: CASSQSPLAGAGNEQFF. CDR3 nucleotide sequence: TGCGCCAGCAGCCAATCCCCCCTAGCGGGAGCTGGAAATGAGCAGTTCTTC.

This clone appeared many times. V gene TRBV6-5 combines with J gene TRBJ1-2; TRBD1 might be the D (5 bases). Germline values: CDR1 MNHEY, CDR2 SVGAGI. V dropped 4 bases and J dropped 4 bases, with 16 bases sitting between them. The CDR3 runs 15 residues. CDR3 sequence: CASSSGRGRGYGYTF. In DNA, the CDR3 is TGTGCCAGCAGTTCCGGGAGGGGAAGGGGCTATGGCTACACCTTC.